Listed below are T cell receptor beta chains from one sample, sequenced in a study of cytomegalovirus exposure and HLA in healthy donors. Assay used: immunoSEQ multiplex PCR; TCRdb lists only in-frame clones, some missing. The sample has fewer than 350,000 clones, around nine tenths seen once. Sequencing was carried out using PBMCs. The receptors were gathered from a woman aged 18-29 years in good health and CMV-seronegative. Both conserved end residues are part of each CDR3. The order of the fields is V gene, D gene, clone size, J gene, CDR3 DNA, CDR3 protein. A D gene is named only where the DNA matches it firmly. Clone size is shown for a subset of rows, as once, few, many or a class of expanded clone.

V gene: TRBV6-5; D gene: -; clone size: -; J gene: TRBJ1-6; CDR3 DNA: TGTGCCAGCAGTTACGGGGAGGGCTCCTATAATTCACCCCTCCACTTT; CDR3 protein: CASSYGEGSYNSPLHF
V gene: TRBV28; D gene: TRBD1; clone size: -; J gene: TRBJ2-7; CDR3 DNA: TGTGCCAGCAGGTTGGGACAGGGGGGAATCTACGAGCAGTACTTC; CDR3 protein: CASRLGQGGIYEQYF
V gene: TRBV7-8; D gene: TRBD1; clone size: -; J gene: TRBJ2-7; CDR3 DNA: TGTGCCAGCAGCTCAAACCCGGGACAGGCAACCTACGAGCAGTACTTC; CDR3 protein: CASSSNPGQATYEQYF
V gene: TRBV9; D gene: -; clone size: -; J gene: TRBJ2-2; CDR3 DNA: TGTGCCAGCAGCGTAGCCCAGGGAGGTGGAACCGGGGAGCTGTTTTTT; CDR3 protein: CASSVAQGGGTGELFF
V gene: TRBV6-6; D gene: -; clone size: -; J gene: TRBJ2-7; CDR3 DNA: TGTGCCAGCAGTTACTCGACAGGACCTTACGAGCAGTACTTC; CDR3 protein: CASSYSTGPYEQYF
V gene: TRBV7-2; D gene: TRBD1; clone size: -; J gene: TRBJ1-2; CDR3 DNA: TGTGCCAGCAGCCCTATGCAGGGGGACAGGGCTTTCTATGGCTACACCTTC; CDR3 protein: CASSPMQGDRAFYGYTF
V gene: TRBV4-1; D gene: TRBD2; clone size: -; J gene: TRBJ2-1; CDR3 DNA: TGCGCCAGCAGCCCTCGACCGTGGACTAGCGGGCTCTCCTACAATGAGCAGTTCTTC; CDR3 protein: CASSPRPWTSGLSYNEQFF
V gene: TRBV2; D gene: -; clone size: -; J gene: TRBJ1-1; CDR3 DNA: TGTGCCAGCAGGGAAGGTGAGGACACTGAAGCTTTCTTT; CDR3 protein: CASREGEDTEAFF
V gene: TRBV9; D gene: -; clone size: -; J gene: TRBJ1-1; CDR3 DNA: TGTGCCAGCAGCGTAGGCCCGGGGAGCACTGAAGCTTTCTTT; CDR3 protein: CASSVGPGSTEAFF
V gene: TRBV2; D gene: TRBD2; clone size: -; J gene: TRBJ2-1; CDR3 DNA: TGTGCCAGCAGTGAAGAGGGACTAGCGGTCCCGGGAGCAGACAATGAGCAGTTCTTC; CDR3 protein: CASSEEGLAVPGADNEQFF
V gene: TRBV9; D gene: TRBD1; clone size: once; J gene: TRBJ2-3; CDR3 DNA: TGTGCCAGCAGCGTAGCTACATGGAGGACAGGGCCAGATACGCAGTATTTT; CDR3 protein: CASSVATWRTGPDTQYF
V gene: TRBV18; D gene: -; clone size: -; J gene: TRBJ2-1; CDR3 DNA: TGTGCCAGCTCACCGAGTCCCCCCTACAATGAGCAGTTCTTC; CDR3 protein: CASSPSPPYNEQFF
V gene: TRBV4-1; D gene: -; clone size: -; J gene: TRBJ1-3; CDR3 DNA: TGCGCCAGCAGCCAAGAAGGGGGAGCCGGCCCCCTAAGGACCATATATTTT; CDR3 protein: CASSQEGGAGPLRTIYF
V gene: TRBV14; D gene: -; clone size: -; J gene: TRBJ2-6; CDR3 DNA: TGTGCCAGCAGCCCACCTATGCGGGGTAGCTCTGGGGCCAACGTCCTGACTTTC; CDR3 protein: CASSPPMRGSSGANVLTF
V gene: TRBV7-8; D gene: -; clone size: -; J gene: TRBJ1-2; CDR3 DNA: TGTGCCAGCAGCTTAGGAGACAGGCGCTATGGCTACACCTTC; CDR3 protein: CASSLGDRRYGYTF
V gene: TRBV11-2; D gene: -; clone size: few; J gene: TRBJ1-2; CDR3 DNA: TGTGCCAGCAGCTCAACAGGTAGCTATGGCTACACCTTC; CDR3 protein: CASSSTGSYGYTF
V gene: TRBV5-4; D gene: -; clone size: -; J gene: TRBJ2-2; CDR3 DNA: TGTGCCAGCAGCTTGGACCGGGGCACCGGGGAGCTGTTTTTT; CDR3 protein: CASSLDRGTGELFF
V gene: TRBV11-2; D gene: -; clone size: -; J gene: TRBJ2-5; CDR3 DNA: TGTGCCAGCAGCTTAGATCTCCAAGAGACCCAGTACTTC; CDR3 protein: CASSLDLQETQYF
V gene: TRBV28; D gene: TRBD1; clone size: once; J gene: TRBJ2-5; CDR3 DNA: TGTGCCAGCAGTTTATTTTTGGGGACAGAAGAGACCCAGTACTTC; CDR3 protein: CASSLFLGTEETQYF
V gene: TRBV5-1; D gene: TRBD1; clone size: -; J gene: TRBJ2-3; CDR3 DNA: TGCGCCAGCAGCAACGGACAGGGGGCTCCCGATACGCAGTATTTT; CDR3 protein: CASSNGQGAPDTQYF
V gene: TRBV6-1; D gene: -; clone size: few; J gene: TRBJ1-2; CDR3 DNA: TGTGCCAGCAGTAGACAGTCCCGAGTTGGCTACACCTTC; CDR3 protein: CASSRQSRVGYTF
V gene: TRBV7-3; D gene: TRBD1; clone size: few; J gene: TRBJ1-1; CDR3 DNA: TGTGCCAGCAGCCCAGCAGGGGGCACTGAAGCTTTCTTT; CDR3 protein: CASSPAGGTEAFF
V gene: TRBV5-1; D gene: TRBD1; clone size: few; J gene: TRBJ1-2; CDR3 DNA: TGCGCCAGCAGCTCCGACAGGGGCCTCTATGGCTACACCTTC; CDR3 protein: CASSSDRGLYGYTF
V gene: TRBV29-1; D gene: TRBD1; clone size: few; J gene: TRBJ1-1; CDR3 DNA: TGCAGCGTTGAGGAACAGGGGGCAATTGAAGCTTTCTTT; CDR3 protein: CSVEEQGAIEAFF
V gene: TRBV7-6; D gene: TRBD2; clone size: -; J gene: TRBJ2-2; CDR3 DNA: TGTGCCAGCAGCTTGGGCGGGAGGGCCGTCACCGGGGAGCTGTTTTTT; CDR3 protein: CASSLGGRAVTGELFF
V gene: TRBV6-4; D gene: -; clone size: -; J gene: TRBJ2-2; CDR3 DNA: TGTGCCAGCAGTGACTCTCCAGGCACCGGGGAGCTGTTTTTT; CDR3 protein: CASSDSPGTGELFF
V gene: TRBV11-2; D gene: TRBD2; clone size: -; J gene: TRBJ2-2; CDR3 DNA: TGTGCCAGCAGCTTACCCCTAGCGGGAGGGAACACCGGGGAGCTGTTTTTT; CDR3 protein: CASSLPLAGGNTGELFF
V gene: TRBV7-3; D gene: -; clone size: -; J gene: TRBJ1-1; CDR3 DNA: TGTGCCAGCAGCTTAAATGGAGGGCTCGGCACTGAAGCTTTCTTT; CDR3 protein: CASSLNGGLGTEAFF
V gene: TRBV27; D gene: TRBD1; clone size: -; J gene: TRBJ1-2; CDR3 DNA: TGTGCCAGCAGTTATGCGGGACAGGGGACCTATGGCTACACCTTC; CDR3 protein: CASSYAGQGTYGYTF
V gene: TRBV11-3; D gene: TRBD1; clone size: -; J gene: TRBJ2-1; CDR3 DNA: TGTGCCAGCAGTCAAGACAGGGGCTCCTACAATGAGCAGTTCTTC; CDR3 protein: CASSQDRGSYNEQFF
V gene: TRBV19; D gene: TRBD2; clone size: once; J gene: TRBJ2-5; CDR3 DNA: TGTGCCAGTAGTGGGCGGGGGGCCCAAGAGACCCAGTACTTC; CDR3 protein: CASSGRGAQETQYF
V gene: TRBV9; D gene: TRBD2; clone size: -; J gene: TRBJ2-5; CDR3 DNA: TGTGCCAGCAGCGTAGCTATGACTAGCGGGGGGCAAGAGACCCAGTACTTC; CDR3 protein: CASSVAMTSGGQETQYF
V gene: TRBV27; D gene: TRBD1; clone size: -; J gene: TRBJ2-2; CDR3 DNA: TGTGCCAGCACCAAGTCCCGGGACAGTTTTCGGGAGCTGTTTTTT; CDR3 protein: CASTKSRDSFRELFF
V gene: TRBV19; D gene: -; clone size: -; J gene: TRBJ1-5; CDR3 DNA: TGTGCCAGTAGTATCGGAACAGGGTTCAGTCAGCCCCAGCATTTT; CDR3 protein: CASSIGTGFSQPQHF
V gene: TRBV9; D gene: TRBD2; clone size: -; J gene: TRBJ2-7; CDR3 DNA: TGTGCCAGCAGCGTAGGCCCGGGAGGTCTCCCCTACGAGCAGTACTTC; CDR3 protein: CASSVGPGGLPYEQYF
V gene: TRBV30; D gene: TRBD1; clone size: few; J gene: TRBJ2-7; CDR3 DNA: TGTGCCTGGAGTGTAGACAGGGCCTACGAGCAGTACTTC; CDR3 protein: CAWSVDRAYEQYF
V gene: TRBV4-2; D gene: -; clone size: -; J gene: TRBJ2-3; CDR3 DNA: TGTGCCAGCAGCCAAGTCGGCCGGGGAGCTACGCAGTATTTT; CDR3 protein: CASSQVGRGATQYF
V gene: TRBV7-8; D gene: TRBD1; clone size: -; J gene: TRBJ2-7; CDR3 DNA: TGTGCCAGCGTTAGGGGGGCAGGGGGCCTCTACGAGCAGTACTTC; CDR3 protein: CASVRGAGGLYEQYF
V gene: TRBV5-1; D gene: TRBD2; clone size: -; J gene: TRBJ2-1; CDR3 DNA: TGCGCCAGCAGCTGGACTAGCGGGAGTAATGAGCAGTTCTTC; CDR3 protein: CASSWTSGSNEQFF
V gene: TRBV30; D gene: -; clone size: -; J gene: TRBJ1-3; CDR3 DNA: TGTGCCTGGAGTTACAGGCTCCTCGAGGGGGACACCATATATTTT; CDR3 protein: CAWSYRLLEGDTIYF
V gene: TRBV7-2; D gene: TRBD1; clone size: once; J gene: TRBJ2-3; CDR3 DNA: TGTGCCAGCAGCTTAAACGGACAGGGGGCAGGCACAGATACGCAGTATTTT; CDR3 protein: CASSLNGQGAGTDTQYF
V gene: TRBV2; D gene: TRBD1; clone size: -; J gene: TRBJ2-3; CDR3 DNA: TGTGCCAGCAGTGCACAGGGGGGCACATTGGATACGCAGTATTTT; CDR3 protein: CASSAQGGTLDTQYF
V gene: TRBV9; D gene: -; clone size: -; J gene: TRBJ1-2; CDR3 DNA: TGTGCCAGCAGCGTATCACCCCAGAGTGGGGCAGGCCACGGCTACACCTTC; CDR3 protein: CASSVSPQSGAGHGYTF
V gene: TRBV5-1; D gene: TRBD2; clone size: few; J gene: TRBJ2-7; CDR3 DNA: TGCGCCAGCACGGTGTCAGCGGGAGAACACGAGCAGTACTTC; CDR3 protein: CASTVSAGEHEQYF
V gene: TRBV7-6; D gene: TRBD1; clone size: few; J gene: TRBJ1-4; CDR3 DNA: TGTGCCAGCAGCTGGGGACAGGGCGTCGATCAAAAACTGTTTTTT; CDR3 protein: CASSWGQGVDQKLFF
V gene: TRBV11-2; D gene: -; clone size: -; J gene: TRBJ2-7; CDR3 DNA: TGTGCCAGCAGCCCTCACAGTGAAAGGGGATCCTACGAGCAGTACTTC; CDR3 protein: CASSPHSERGSYEQYF
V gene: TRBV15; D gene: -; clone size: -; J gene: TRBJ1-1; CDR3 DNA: TGTGCCACCAGCAGGGACCAGGGGTTGGCTGAAGCTTTCTTT; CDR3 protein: CATSRDQGLAEAFF
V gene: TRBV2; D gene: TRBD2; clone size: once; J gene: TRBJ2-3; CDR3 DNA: TGTGCCAGCAGTGGCGGGAGAGCCACAGATACGCAGTATTTT; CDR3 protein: CASSGGRATDTQYF
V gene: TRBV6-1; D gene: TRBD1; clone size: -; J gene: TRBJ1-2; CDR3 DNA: TGTGCCAGCCCACCTACAGGGGGGGACTACACCTTC; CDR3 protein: CASPPTGGDYTF
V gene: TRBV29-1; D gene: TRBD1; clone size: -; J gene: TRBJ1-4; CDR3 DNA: TGCAGCGTTCAGACAGGGGATGGTGAAAAACTGTTTTTT; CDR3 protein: CSVQTGDGEKLFF
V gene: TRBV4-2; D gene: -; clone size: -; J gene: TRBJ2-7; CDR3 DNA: TGTGCCAGCAGCCAAGATCTCGAGGAGCAGTACTTC; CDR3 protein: CASSQDLEEQYF
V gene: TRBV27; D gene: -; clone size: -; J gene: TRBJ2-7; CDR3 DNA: TGTGCCAGCAGTTTCCAGGGTACCTACGAGCAGTACTTC; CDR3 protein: CASSFQGTYEQYF
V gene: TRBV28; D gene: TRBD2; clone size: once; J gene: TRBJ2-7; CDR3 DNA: TGTGCCAGCAGTTCCCCTAGCGGGAGGAACGAGCAGTACTTC; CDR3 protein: CASSSPSGRNEQYF
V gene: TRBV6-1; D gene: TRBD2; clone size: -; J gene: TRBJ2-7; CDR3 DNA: TGTGCCAGCAGTGAAGTCCTAGCGGGAGGTCACGAGCAGTACTTC; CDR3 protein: CASSEVLAGGHEQYF
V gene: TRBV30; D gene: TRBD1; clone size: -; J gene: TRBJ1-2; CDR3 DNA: TGTGCCTGGAGTACGGAGGGGGCCAACTATGGCTACACCTTC; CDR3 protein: CAWSTEGANYGYTF
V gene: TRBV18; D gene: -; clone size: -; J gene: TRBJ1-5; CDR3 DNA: TGTGCCAGCTCACCACCAGGGGGGGAAGGTCAGCCCCAGCATTTT; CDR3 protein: CASSPPGGEGQPQHF